This TCR beta chain was recovered during a study of identical twins. Study results and limitations: While abundant cord blood beta clonotypes carried fewer insertions, memory repertoires showed no such pattern. Without tracking the same donors, conclusions rested on cross-sectional statistical analysis.

This clonotype has at least ten counts. What it binds is unknown. The CDR3 covers 16 residues. Unmatched junction bases numbered 5, after V lost 0 bases and J lost 6 bases. Germline-derived CDR1 and CDR2 are LGHDT and YNNKEL (reference sequence). MiXCR, run by TCRdb on the 5' RACE reads, gives a single entry per CDR3 protein. Of around 530,000 distinct CDR3 sequences detected, 13% to 15% appear once; the ten largest clones hold around 0.48%. These data were also reused for a study on yellow fever vaccine responses in identical twins.

The chain employs TRBV3-1 and TRBJ2-1; 10 bases are a match to TRBD2. The specimen was CD4+ T cells sorted from blood. The receptor was derived from a young woman in good health. CDR3 sequence: CASSQDPSGGVNEQFF. The CDR3 bases are TGTGCCAGCAGCCAAGATCCGAGCGGGGGGGTCAATGAGCAGTTCTTC.